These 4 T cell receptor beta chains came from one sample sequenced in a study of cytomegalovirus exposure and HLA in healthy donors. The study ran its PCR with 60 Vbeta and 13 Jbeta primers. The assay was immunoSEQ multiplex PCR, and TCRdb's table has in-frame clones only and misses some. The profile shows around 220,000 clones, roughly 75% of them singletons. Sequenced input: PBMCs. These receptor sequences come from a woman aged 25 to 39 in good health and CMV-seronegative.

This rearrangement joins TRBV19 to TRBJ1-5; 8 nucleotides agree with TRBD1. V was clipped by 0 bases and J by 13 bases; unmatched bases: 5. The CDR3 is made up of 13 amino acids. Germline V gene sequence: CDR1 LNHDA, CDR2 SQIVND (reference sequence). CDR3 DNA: TGTGCCAGTAGTATAGATCTGGACAGGGATCAGCATTTT. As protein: CASSIDLDRDQHF.

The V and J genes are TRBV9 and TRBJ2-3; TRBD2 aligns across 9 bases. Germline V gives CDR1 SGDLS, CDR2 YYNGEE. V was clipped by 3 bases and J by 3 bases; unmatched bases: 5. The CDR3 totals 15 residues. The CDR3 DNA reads TGTGCCAGCAGCGGTCTCGCGGGAGGGACAGATACGCAGTATTTT. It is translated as CASSGLAGGTDTQYF.

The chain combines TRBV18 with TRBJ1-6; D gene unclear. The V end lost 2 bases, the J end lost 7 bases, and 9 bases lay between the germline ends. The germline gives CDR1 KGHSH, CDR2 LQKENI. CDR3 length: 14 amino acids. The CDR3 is CASSPEGGNSPLHF. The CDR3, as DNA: TGTGCCAGCTCACCAGAGGGCGGGAATTCACCCCTCCACTTT.

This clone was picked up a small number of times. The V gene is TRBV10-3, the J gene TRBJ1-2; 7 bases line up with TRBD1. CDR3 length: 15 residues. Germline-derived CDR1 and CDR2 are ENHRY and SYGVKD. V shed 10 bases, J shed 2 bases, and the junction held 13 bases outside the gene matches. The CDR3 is CASRGGSYRNYGYTF. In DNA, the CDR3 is TGTGCCAGCAGGGGGGGGTCTTACCGAAACTATGGCTACACCTTC.